The subject of this entry is one T cell receptor beta chain. What it binds is unknown. Amplification by 5'RACE using constant-segment primers produced TCR alpha and TCR beta cDNA libraries that carried sample barcodes and UMIs. TCRdb re-derived calls from the 5' RACE reads in MiXCR, one entry per CDR3 protein. Of about 430,000 distinct CDR3 sequences in the sample, 24% are singletons; the top ten hold roughly 9.7%. This specimen belongs to a study of T-cell memory formation after mild COVID-19. Overall study context: TCR clusters were largely donor specific.

Study-wide results and caveats: Clones that contracted from day 15 to 85 were balanced CD4/CD8, while later expanders leaned CD4+.

Sequenced sample: PBMCs or a T cell subset sorted from them (not recorded which). This clonotype originated in an adult woman who had mild COVID-19 (a few samples of this study predate the infection). Cell type and time point are not known.

The CDR3 protein is CASSPTRLGNQFF. As DNA, the CDR3 is TGCGCCAGCAGCCCGACCCGGTTAGGGAACCAGTTCTTC. V gene TRBV5-1 combines with J gene TRBJ2-1; no definite D call. Trimming cost V 4 bases and J 13 bases, with 18 bases left between them. The CDR3 has 13 amino acids. The germline V gene encodes CDR1 SGHRS and CDR2 YFSETQ.